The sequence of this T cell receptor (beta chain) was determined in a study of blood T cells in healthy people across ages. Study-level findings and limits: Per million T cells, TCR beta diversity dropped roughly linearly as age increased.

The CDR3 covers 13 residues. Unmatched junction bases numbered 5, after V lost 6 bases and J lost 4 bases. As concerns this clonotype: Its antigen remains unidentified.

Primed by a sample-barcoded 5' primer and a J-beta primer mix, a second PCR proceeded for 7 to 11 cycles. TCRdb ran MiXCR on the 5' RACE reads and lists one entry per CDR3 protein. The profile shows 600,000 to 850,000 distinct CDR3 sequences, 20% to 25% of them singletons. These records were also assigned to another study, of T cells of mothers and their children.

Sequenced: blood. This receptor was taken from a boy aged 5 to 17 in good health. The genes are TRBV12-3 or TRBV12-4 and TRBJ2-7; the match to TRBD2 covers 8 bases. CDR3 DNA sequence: TGTGCCAGCAGGGGACTAGTCCTATACGAGCAGTACTTC. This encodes CASRGLVLYEQYF.